This T cell receptor (beta chain) was sequenced for a study of T cells in Graves' hyperthyroidism and ophthalmopathy. RNA transcripts provided the source from which TCR beta CDR3 regions were amplified. TCR CDR3 underwent first-round RT-PCR with the HTBI primer set. TCRdb used MiXCR to reprocess the multiplex PCR reads, holding one entry per CDR3 protein. Here the sample spans about 500,000 distinct CDR3 sequences, 17% being singletons. Any patient presenting with uncontrolled infection, other autoimmune disease, pregnancy or lactation was left out. Clinical symptoms, serum thyroxine and TRAb, thyroid ultrasound and orbital computed tomography were used for the diagnoses. Extraction of PBMCs used about 9.2 ml of fresh peripheral blood. V was shortened by 6 bases and J by 1 base, with 15 bases between the two germline ends. From germline, CDR1 is MDHEN and CDR2 SYDVKM. The CDR3 has 15 amino acids. This clonotype was observed many times.

The rearrangement joins TRBV28 to TRBJ1-1; unclear D gene. This receptor was taken from a woman between 18 and 29 years old with Graves' ophthalmopathy. What was sequenced was blood. The CDR3 spells CASRAGGRTNTEAFF. The CDR3 region has the DNA TGTGCCAGCAGGGCCGGCGGAAGGACGAACACTGAAGCTTTCTTT.